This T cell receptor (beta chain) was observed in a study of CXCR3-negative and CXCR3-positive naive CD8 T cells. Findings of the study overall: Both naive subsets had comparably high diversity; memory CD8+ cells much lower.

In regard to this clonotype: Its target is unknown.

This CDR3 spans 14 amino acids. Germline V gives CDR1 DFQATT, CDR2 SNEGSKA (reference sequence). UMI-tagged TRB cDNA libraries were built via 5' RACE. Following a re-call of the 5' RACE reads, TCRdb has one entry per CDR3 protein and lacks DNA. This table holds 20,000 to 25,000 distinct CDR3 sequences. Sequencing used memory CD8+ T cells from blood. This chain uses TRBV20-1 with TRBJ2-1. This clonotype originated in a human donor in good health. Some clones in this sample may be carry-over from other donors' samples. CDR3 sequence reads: CSARPIDGYNEQFF.